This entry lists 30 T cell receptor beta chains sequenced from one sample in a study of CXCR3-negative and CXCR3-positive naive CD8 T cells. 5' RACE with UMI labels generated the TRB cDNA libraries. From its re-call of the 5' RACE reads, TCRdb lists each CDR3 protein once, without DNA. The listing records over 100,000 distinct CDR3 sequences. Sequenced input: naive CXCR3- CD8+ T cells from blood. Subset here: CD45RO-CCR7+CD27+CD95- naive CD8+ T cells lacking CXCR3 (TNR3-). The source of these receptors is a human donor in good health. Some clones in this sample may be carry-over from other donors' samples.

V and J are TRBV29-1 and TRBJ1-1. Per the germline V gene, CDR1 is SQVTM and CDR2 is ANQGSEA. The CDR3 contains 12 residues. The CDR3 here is CSVDGQNTEAFF.

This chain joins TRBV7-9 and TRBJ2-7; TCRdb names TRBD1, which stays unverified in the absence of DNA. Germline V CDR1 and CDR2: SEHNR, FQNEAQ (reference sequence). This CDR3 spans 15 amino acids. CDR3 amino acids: CASSPTGQGKREQYF.

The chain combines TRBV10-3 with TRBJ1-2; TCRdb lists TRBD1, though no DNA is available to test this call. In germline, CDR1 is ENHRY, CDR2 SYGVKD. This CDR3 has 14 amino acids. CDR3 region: CATWTGGSLHGYTF.

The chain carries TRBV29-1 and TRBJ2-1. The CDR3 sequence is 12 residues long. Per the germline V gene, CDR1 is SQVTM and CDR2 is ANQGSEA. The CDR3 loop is CSVELVLNEQFF.

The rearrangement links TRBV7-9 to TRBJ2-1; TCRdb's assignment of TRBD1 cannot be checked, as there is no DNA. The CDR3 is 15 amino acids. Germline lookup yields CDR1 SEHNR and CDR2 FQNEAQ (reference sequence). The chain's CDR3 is CASSLIPDRGNEQFF.

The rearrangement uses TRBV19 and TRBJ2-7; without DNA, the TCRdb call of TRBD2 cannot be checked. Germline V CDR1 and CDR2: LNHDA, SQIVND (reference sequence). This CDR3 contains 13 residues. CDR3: CASSAGSAYEQYF. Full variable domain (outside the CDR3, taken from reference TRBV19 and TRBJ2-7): DGGITQSPKYLFRKEGQNVTLSCEQNLNHDAMYWYRQDPGQGLRLIYYSQIVNDFQKGDIAEGYSVSREKKESFPLTVTSAQKNPTAFYLCASSAGSAYEQYFGPGTRLTVT.

CDR3 protein: CASSQGSSGGHNEQFF. The genes are TRBV4-3 and TRBJ2-1; checking the TCRdb D call of TRBD2 is not possible without DNA. CDR1 is LGHNA, CDR2 YSLEER, per germline. There are 16 residues in the CDR3.

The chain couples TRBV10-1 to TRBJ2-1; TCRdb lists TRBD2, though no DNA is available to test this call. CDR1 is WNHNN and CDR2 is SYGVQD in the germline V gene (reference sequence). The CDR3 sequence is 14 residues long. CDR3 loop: CASSEGLAGREQFF.

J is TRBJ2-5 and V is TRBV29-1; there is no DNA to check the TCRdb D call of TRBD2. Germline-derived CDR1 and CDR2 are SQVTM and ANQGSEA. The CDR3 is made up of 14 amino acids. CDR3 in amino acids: CSVQALAEKETQYF.

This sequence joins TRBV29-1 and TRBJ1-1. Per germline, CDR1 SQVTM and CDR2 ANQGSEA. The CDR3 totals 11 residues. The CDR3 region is CSSSEGTEAFF.

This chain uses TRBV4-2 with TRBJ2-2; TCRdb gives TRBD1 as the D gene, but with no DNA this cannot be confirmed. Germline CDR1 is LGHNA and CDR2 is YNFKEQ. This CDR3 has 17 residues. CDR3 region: CASSQVTGLPGTGELFF.

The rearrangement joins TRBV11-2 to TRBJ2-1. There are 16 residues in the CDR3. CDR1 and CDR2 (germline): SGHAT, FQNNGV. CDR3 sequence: CASSSTTRLFYNEQFF.

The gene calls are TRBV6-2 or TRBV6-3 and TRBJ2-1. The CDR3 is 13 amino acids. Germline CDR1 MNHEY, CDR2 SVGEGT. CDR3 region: CASSYLNYNEQFF.

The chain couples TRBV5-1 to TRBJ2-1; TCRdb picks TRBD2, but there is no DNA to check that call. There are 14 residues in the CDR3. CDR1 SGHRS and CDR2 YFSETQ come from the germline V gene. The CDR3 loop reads CASRAGSSYNEQFF.

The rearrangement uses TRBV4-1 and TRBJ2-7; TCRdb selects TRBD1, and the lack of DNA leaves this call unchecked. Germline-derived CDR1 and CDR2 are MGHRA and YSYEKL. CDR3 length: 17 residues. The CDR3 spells CASSHPRADRSSYEQYF.

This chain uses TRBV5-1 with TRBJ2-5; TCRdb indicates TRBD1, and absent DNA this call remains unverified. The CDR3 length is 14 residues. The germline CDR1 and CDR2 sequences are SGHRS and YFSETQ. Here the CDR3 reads CASSPGYSEETQYF.

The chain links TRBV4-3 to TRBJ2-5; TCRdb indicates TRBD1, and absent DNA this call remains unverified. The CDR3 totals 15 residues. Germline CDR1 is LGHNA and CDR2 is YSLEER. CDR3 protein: CASIQGGGYQETQYF.

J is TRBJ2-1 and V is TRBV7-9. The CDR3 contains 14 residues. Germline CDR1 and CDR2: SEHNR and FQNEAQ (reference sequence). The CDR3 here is CASSLVTNYNEQFF.

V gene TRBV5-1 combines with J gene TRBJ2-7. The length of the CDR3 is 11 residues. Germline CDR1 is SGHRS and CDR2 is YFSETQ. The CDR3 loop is CASSLSGEQYF.

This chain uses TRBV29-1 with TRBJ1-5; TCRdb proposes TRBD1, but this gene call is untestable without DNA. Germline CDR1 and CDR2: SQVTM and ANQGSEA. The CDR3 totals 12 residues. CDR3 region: CSVRQGAQPQHF.

The CDR3 is CASSLNWGSEQYF. The gene calls are TRBV28 and TRBJ2-7. Germline assignment: CDR1 MDHEN and CDR2 SYDVKM. The CDR3 has 13 residues.

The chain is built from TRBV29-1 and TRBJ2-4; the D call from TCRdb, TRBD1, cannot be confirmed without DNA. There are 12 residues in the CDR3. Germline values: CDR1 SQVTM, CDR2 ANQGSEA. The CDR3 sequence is CSVSLVGGIQYF.

CDR3 sequence: CASSQEVRQENTEAFF. The rearrangement links TRBV4-3 to TRBJ1-1. The CDR3 is made up of 16 amino acids. The germline V gene has CDR1 LGHNA and CDR2 YSLEER.

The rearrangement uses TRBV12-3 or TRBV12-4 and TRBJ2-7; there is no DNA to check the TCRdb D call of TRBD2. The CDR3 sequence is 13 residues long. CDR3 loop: CASSPLRGSEQYF.

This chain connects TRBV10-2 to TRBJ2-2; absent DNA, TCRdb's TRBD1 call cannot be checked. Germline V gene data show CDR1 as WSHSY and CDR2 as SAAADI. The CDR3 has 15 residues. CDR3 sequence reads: CASSDYGGLTGELFF.

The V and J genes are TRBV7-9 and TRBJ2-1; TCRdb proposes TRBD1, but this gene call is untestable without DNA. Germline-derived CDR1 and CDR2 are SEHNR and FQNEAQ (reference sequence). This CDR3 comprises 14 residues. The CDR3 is CASSPRTVYNEQFF.

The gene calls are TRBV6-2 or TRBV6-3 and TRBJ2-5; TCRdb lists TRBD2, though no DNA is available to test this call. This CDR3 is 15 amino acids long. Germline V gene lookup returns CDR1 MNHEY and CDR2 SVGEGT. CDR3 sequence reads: CASSLGLAVQETQYF.

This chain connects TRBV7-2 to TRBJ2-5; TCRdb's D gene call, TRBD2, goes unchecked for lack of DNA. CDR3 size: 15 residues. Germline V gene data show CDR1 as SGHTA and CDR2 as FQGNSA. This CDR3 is CASSLGVLAGETQYF.

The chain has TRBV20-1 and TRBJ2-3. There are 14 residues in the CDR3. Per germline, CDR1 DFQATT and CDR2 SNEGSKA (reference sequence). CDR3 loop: CSARDFRISDTQYF.

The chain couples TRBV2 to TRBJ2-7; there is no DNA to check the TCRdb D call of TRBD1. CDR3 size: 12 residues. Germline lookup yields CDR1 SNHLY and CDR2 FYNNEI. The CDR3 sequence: CASSGDSYEQYF.